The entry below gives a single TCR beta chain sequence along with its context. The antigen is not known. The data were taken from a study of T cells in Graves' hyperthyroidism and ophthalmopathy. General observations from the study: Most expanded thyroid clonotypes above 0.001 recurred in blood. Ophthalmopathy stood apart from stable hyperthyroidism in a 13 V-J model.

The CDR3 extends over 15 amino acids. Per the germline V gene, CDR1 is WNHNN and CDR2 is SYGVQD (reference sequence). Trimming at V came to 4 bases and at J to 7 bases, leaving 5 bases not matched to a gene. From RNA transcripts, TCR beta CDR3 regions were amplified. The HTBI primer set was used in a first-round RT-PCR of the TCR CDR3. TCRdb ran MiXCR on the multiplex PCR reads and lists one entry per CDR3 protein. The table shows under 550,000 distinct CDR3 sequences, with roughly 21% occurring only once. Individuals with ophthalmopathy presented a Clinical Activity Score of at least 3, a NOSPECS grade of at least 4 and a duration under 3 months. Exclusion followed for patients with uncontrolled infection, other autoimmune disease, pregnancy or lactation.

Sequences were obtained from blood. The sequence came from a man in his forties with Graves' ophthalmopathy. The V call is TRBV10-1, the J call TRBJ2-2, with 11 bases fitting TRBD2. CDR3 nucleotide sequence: TGCGCCAGCAGTGGGCTAGCGGGGGGCAGCGGGGAGCTGTTTTTT. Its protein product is CASSGLAGGSGELFF.